The following is a T cell receptor beta chain sequence with its context. There is no known antigen for this receptor. Base quality data are lacking; no much larger clone is found one base away. This entry belongs to a study of shared clonotypes between healthy human individuals (dated by TCRdb to 2018 to 2021). For the wider study: A couple of women and a few men aged 18 to 49 years were included in the cohort. For each donor, three plates each were used for CD4 naive and CD4 memory, two plates were used for CD8 naive, and one plate was used for CD8 memory. To estimate repertoire size and how much clonotype sharing occurs between individuals, the study deeply sequenced the blood TCR repertoires of five healthy adults. Libraries were prepared and TCR repertoires were sequenced by different laboratories using diverse techniques, in order to increase sequencing depth and limit assay-specific biases. Leukapheresis yielded between about 0.85 and 10 billion PBMCs per donor. Results and caveats for the whole study, not just this receptor: Naive subsets generally had larger estimated clonotype richness than memory subsets. Sampling was restricted to blood, and TCR repertoires in tissue are likely to differ from TCR repertoires in blood. Even with the large sequencing depth, rarefaction of the sorted-subset datasets indicated that sequencing was incomplete. Pairwise subsampling led to the expectation that sequencing depth would affect the degree of clonotype sharing among donors. Higher generation probabilities were observed for clonotypes shared by all four sorted-subset donors than for non-shared clonotypes. About 5% of naive CD4, 3% to 4% of naive CD8, approximately 2% of memory CD4, and 0.4% of memory CD8 clonotypes were shared across a few donors. Because the study included only a small number of donors, the genetic and exposure-history diversity represented was limited.

The CDR3 covers 15 residues, taking in both the cysteine and the phenylalanine. The only DNA kept is the CDR3, 45 bases in frame from the first base. CDR1 and CDR2 were assigned from the germline V gene (reference sequence) as SEHNR and FQNEAQ. The junction carries 13 bases between V and J, which are trimmed by 4 bases and 1 base respectively. Using the deep immunoSEQ assay, TCR CDR3 regions were amplified from genomic DNA by multiplex PCR. For each cell subset, the extracted genomic DNA was distributed evenly across all wells of several immunoSEQ 96-well plates, and each plate served as one replicate. For sorted subsets, each replicate PCR was loaded with roughly 0.2 ug genomic DNA, equivalent to 25,000 to 35,000 T cell genomes. Purified libraries were measured with a Qubit 3.0 fluorometer, size-checked on a Bioanalyzer 2100, and measured again with the KAPA Library Quantification kit. Each immunoSEQ 96-well plate was sequenced on its own single-read 150-cycle Illumina NextSeq 550 flow cell. As for the original processing: The immunoSEQ output contained only junctional sequences without quality scores, so filtering could not match that applied to full-length reads. To assign V/J genes and CDR3, sequences were annotated using PyIR, a Python wrapper for IgBLAST v1.9, with IMGT germline references. Reads were removed for weak V/J assignments (E-value above 1e-6), missing CDR3, stop codons, out-of-frame junctions, or ambiguous translated residues. V3J clonotypes were defined as sequences sharing an identical inferred V gene, J gene, and CDR3 amino acid sequence. To compute the percentage overlap between repertoires, the number of shared unique clonotypes was divided by the size of the smaller repertoire. Three approaches were used to assess repertoire richness: RTK rarefaction, the Chao1 estimator, and Recon v2.1 estimates of unobserved clonotypes. Generation probabilities for all TCRbeta clonotypes obtained by the gDNA method from a handful of donors were computed using OLGA. TCRdb re-hosts the immuneACCESS table, in-frame sequences only. Its copies lack some clones; in the studies checked, an unresolved V gene accounts for under half of them, and the cause for the rest is not known. That table furnishes V, J and clone size, whereas the DNA furnished D and trimming. The sample yields some 600,000 clones; around 96% were counted once. Less than 0.12% of the sample belongs to the ten largest clones.

CD8 naive samples were obtained by positive selection for CCR7 among CD45RO-negative cells, yielding a CD45RA+CCR7+ population from which TemRA cells were excluded. The donors were healthy, HIV-negative adults with no recently reported acute infections or vaccinations. Every donor was a Caucasian adult residing in Nashville, Tennessee, USA. Blood was obtained by leukapheresis, after which PBMCs were separated by Ficoll-Histopaque density gradient centrifugation and cryopreserved in liquid nitrogen vapor phase. Purity and quantity of every magnetically sorted T cell population were checked by analytical flow cytometry. Genomic DNA was isolated from each sorted fraction and quantified by UV absorbance on a Nanodrop 2000c.

This TCR came from a woman between 25 and 40 years old in good health. The specimen sequenced was naive CD8+ T cells sorted from blood. The cell subset or site label for this specimen denotes: CD45RA+CCR7+. This chain is built from TRBV7-9 and TRBJ1-1, with TRBD1 as a weak D call on 5 bases. The CDR3 reads as follows: CASSSAGTENTEAFF. The base sequence is TGTGCCAGCAGCTCCGCCGGGACGGAGAACACTGAAGCTTTCTTT.